This T cell receptor beta chain is from a study of blood T cells in healthy people across ages. Study-level findings and limits: Possibly confounding the expanded clonotype changes was the fact that donor CMV status was unknown.

Using a J-beta primer mix together with a sample-barcoded 5' primer, a second PCR was run for about 7 to 12 cycles. Each cDNA molecule, via a template-switch adaptor with 12 random nucleotides, was tagged. Using its own MiXCR run on the 5' RACE reads, TCRdb lists one record per CDR3 protein. Of some 1.5 million distinct CDR3 sequences in the sample, 42% are singletons; the top ten hold over 3.5%. Each sample yielded at least 6 million isolated PBMCs. In the case of this clonotype: Its antigen is not known. One end of the junction is discordant with germline, which a read error may explain.

The germline gives CDR1 SGHTA, CDR2 FQGNSA. This CDR3 has 14 residues. The clonotype comes from a woman younger than 35 in good health. This chain joins TRBV7-2 and TRBJ1-5; D may be TRBD1 (5 bases). Sequenced input: blood. CDR3 amino acids: CASSVATVHQPQHF. Written as DNA, the CDR3 is TGTGCCAGCAGCGTAGCGACAGTACATCAGCCCCAGCATTTT.